The sequence of this TCR beta chain was determined in a study of blood T cell repertoires in COVID-19. Study at large: Sources were T cells, B-cell-depleted T cells, or PBMCs; the material itself was cDNA or gDNA.

The recovered donors of Cohort 3 showed two negative PCRs, clearance, or symptom resolution. Germline assignment: CDR1 MNHNS and CDR2 SASEGT. The length of the CDR3 is 16 residues. V was clipped by 3 bases and J by 2 bases; unmatched bases: 8. Some clones are missing from TCRdb's copy, which holds only in-frame ones; the method was immunoSEQ multiplex PCR. Here the sample spans around 160,000 clones, approximately 88% being singletons. The specimen sequenced was PBMCs or T cells enriched from blood (not recorded which). The clonotype originates from a woman aged 55 to 70 who had recovered from COVID-19. The V gene is TRBV6-1, the J gene TRBJ2-3, with 7 nucleotides matching TRBD2. The CDR3 region has the DNA TGTGCCAGCAGTGATTTCGGGGAGGGGAACACAGATACGCAGTATTTT. Translated, it gives CASSDFGEGNTDTQYF.